This T cell receptor beta chain originates from a study of metastatic and nonmetastatic thyroid tumors. Across the whole study: The study looked at repertoires side by side in blood and in tumor or nodule tissue from malignant and benign thyroid patients.

Original handling: Clinicopathological groups differed in CDR3, with these differences serving to build a distant-metastasis classifier for papillary thyroid cancer. TCRdb re-called the PCR reads with MiXCR. It is TCRdb's table, rather than the study itself, that gives the V and J calls and clone size. The sample carries 13,000 or so clones, 31% recorded once. Prior to thyroid surgery, none of the patients had received any treatment. Trimming took 5 bases from V and 0 from J, leaving 11 bases between them. This CDR3 has 16 amino acids. Germline V gene data show CDR1 as MRHNA and CDR2 as SNTAGT. Study conclusions and caveats: Benign nodules were reported to have significantly lower TCR beta diversity than malignant thyroid tumors, in blood and tumor.

As for this clone: Its specificity is unknown.

V and J are TRBV6-4 and TRBJ2-6, with D possibly being TRBD1 (5 bases). The sequenced sample consisted of tumor tissue. The sequence was obtained from a male donor with papillary thyroid cancer or a benign thyroid nodule (not recorded which). Some clones in this sample may be carry-over from other donors' samples. The CDR3 region has the DNA TGTGCCAGCAGTCCTCAGGGAAGCTCTGGGGCCAACGTCCTGACTTTC. Protein product: CASSPQGSSGANVLTF.